This T cell receptor beta chain was documented in a study of shared clonotypes between healthy human individuals (TCRdb year 2020). Looking at the study overall: The cohort comprised a couple of women and a few men aged 18 to 49 years. To increase sequencing depth and limit assay-specific biases, TCR repertoire library preparation and sequencing were carried out by different laboratories using diverse techniques. Per donor, leukapheresis produced somewhere between about 0.9 and 9 billion PBMCs. Per donor, three plates each were used for CD4 naive and CD4 memory, two for CD8 naive, and one for CD8 memory. The study deeply sequenced blood TCR repertoires of 5 or 6 healthy adults to estimate repertoire size and the extent of clonotype sharing between individuals. The research as a whole found: Sharing across several donors was observed for 5% to 6.5% of naive CD4, 3% to 4% of naive CD8, around 2.5% of memory CD4, and about 0.39% of memory CD8 clonotypes. Sampling was restricted to blood, and TCR repertoires in tissues likely differ from the TCR repertoires found in blood. The small number of donors limited the genetic and exposure-history diversity represented. Naive subsets generally had larger estimated clonotype richness than memory subsets. Pairwise subsampling indicated that sequencing depth was expected to affect the degree of clonotype sharing among donors. Higher generation probabilities were observed for clonotypes shared by all four sorted-subset donors than for non-shared clonotypes. Incomplete sequencing was indicated by rarefaction of sorted-subset datasets, despite the large sequencing depth.

Using the deep immunoSEQ assay, TCR CDR3 regions were amplified from genomic DNA by multiplex PCR. For each cell subset, the extracted genomic DNA was distributed evenly across all wells of several immunoSEQ 96-well plates, and each plate served as one replicate. Each replicate PCR for sorted subsets received roughly 0.2 ug genomic DNA, equal to 30,000 or so T cell genomes. Purified libraries were measured with a Qubit 3.0 fluorometer, size-checked on a Bioanalyzer 2100, and measured again with the KAPA Library Quantification kit. Every immunoSEQ 96-well plate was sequenced on a separate single-read 150-cycle Illumina NextSeq 550 flow cell. Per the original workflow: Because the immunoSEQ output included only junctional sequences and no quality scores, the filtering could not be the same as the filtering used for full-length reads. Sequences were annotated with PyIR, a Python wrapper for IgBLAST v1.9, using IMGT germline references to assign V/J genes and CDR3. Reads were filtered out if the reads had weak V/J assignments (E-value above 1e-6), no CDR3, stop codons, out-of-frame junctions, or ambiguous translated residues. V3J clonotypes were defined as sequences sharing an identical inferred V gene, J gene, and CDR3 amino acid sequence. Percentage overlap between repertoires was computed as shared unique clonotypes divided by the size of the smaller repertoire. Repertoire richness was assessed with RTK rarefaction, the Chao1 estimator, and Recon v2.1 estimates of unobserved clonotypes. Generation probabilities were computed with OLGA for all TCRbeta clonotypes obtained by the gDNA method from several donors. TCRdb took over this immuneACCESS table, retaining in-frame rearrangements with V and J assigned. Such tables are incomplete; in checked studies, under half of the missing clones stem from an unresolved V gene, and the remainder is unexplained. V and J calls and clone size follow that table, whereas D and trimming were derived from the DNA. A total of some 2.4 million clones appear in this sample, 93% of them only once. The ten largest clonotypes hold 0.36% of the sample.

According to the germline V gene (reference sequence), CDR1 reads LNHDA and CDR2 reads SQIVND. The CDR3 has 13 amino acids, counting the end cysteine and phenylalanine. CDR3 DNA is the only sequence kept; it has 39 bases, read in frame from the first base. V drops 1 base and J drops 5 bases, leaving 5 bases in between. The donors were healthy, HIV-negative adults who had no recently reported acute infections or vaccinations. Every donor was a Caucasian adult residing in Nashville, Tennessee, USA. CD4+ T cells were enriched by magnetic negative selection; naive cells were then positively selected on CD45RA, and the negative fraction formed the memory subset. Blood was collected by leukapheresis, and PBMCs were isolated by Ficoll-Histopaque density gradient centrifugation and then cryopreserved in liquid nitrogen vapor phase. Purity and quantity of every magnetically sorted T cell population were checked by analytical flow cytometry. Genomic DNA was isolated from each sorted fraction and quantified by UV absorbance on a Nanodrop 2000c.

Worth noting for this clone: Its specific antigen is unknown. There are no base qualities to consult, and no much larger clone falls within one base. Other DNA sequences from this sample encode an identical CDR3 as well.

This receptor was identified in a man between 18 and 35 years old in good health. Some clones in this sample may be carry-over from other donors' samples. The chain is encoded by TRBV19 joined to TRBJ2-2; the D segment cannot be called with confidence. Source material: naive CD4+ T cells from PBMCs. In the paper's terms, the cell subset or site label means: CD45RA+ positively selected. This receptor carries the CDR3 CASSIVGTGELFF. In nucleotides, the sequence is TGTGCCAGTAGTATAGTAGGGACCGGGGAGCTGTTTTTT.